This T cell receptor (beta chain) was obtained from a study of Ad26.COV2.S vaccination and SARS-CoV-2 variants. Overall study: The donor was enrolled in the Ad26.COV2.S arm of the COV1001 trial. The vaccine Ad26.COV2.S was put into the muscle once, or twice with 56 days between. Study results and caveats: Possible underestimation of total T cell responses by the TCR breadth and depth analyses was noted.

This CDR3 comprises 14 residues. Stated treatment: roughly 18 received Ad26.COV2.S at low or high dose, single or two shots; a few received placebo; per-sample allocation not given. Day 63 after the first injection of vaccine or placebo was the sampling time. Measured with immunoSEQ multiplex PCR; TCRdb has only the in-frame clones, and not every one. The profile shows more than 300,000 clones, 88% of them singletons. A remark on this clone: The antigen remains undetermined.

The receptor was derived from a person between 18 and 65 years old who received the Ad26.COV2.S COVID-19 vaccine or a placebo. The V gene is TRBV21-1, the J gene TRBJ1-6; the table's D call of TRBD1 was not tested on the DNA. TRBV21-1 is noted as a pseudogene. This specimen consisted of peripheral blood, obtained in a trial of Ad26.COV2.S vaccine versus placebo. In DNA form, the CDR3 reads TGTGCCAGCAGCCAAGAGGGGATCAATTCACCCCTCCACTTT. Amino acids: CASSQEGINSPLHF.